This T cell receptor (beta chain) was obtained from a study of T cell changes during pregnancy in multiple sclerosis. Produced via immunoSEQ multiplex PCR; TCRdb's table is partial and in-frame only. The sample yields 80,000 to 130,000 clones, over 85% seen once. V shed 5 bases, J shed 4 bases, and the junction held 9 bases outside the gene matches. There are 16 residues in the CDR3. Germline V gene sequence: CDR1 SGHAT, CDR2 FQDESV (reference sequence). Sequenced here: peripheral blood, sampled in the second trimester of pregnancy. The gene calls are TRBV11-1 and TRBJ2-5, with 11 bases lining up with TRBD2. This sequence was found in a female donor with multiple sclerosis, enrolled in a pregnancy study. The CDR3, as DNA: TGTGCCAGCAGCCCCAATAGCGGGAGGGCCAGAGAGACCCAGTACTTC. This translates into CASSPNSGRARETQYF. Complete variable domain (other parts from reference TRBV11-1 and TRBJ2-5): EAEVAQSPRYKITEKSQAVAFWCDPISGHATLYWYRQILGQGPELLVQFQDESVVDDSQLPKDRFSAERLKGVDSTLKIQPAELGDSAMYLCASSPNSGRARETQYFGPGTRLLVL.